Described below is a single T cell receptor beta chain sequence and its context. Its antigen has not been determined. No much larger clone exists at a distance of one base, and base qualities are not known. The germline V gene (reference sequence) specifies DFQATT as CDR1 and SNEGSKA as CDR2. A distance of 7 bases separates the germline ends of V and J, which lose 3 bases and 2 bases respectively. Taken from cysteine to phenylalanine, the CDR3 has 12 residues. The CDR3 DNA has 36 bases and is translated from base 1. The record originates from a study of T cell responses to AZD1222 COVID-19 vaccine (dated by TCRdb to the early 2020s). Turning to the overall study: AZD1222 recipients given second doses at about 4 weeks or at about 12 weeks were pooled, since spike-specific TCR depth and breadth were not found to differ between the two schedules. TCR sequencing covered some 250 trial participants: nearly 210 given two doses of AZD1222 and around 25 given two doses of MenACWY control vaccine. Trial participants were enrolled by age into subgroups of 18-55, 56-69 and 70-plus years, and 148, 28 and 57 TCR-sequenced participants, respectively, were included in these subgroups.

Study-wide findings and limitations: Because no samples from the day 14 peak response were available, repertoires could be characterized only after the peak T cell response. A significant rise in spike-specific TCR breadth and depth was observed after two AZD1222 doses relative to day 0 and relative to MenACWY recipients. Conclusions about previously exposed vaccinees are limited because only 6 or 7 AZD1222 recipients were SARS-CoV-2 seropositive at baseline. Most participants were white British and females outnumbered males, and the authors suggested that clonal diversity may have been underestimated. The 56-69-year group was small, and its depth increase did not reach significance, likely because of low power. Reportedly, almost half of the unique spike-specific TCRs recognized epitopes lying outside the regions that are mutated in the B.1.351 and B.1.1.7 variants. Vaccine-associated CD4 TCRs spanned the whole spike protein, with dominant responses in regions 160-218 and 743-854.

This sample's time point label indicates: baseline before first vaccination. Vaccinee samples were obtained from the UK trials COV001 and COV002, which included a single-blind randomized controlled phase 2/3 trial of AZD1222 (ChAdOx1 nCoV-19) in healthy adults. Trial participant PBMC samples were collected at day 0 and day 28 after the second dose for TCRbeta chain sequencing. The CDR3 regions of human TCRbeta chains were analyzed by immunosequencing. The paper's processing steps were these. TCRs in the repertoires were matched against a reference library of SARS-CoV-2-specific TCRs that had been generated with the MIRA antigen-specificity platform. Breadth meant the fraction of unique TCRs that were SARS-CoV-2-associated, whereas depth meant the fraction of total T cells that were SARS-CoV-2-associated. Each spike-specific TCR was assigned to its reactive spike region and to a CD4 or CD8 class using the MIRA data. Log10-transformed breadth and depth values were compared by one-way ANOVA with Sidak's multiple comparisons tests. Not all clones reach the TCRdb copy of this immuneACCESS table, which keeps in-frame sequences only. Checked studies attribute under half of the gap to unresolved V genes and leave the rest unexplained. That table gives V, J and clone size, and the DNA gave D and trimming. The sample records around 180,000 clones, just over 85% of which are singletons. The ten largest clones add up to 6% to 8.5% of the sample.

This receptor chain uses TRBV20-1 and TRBJ1-2, with the D segment identity uncertain. The sequencing used peripheral blood, collected on day 0 of AZD1222 vaccination. The sequence derives from an adult in good health. The CDR3 is CSASWGNYGYTF. The bases are TGCAGTGCTAGTTGGGGAAACTATGGCTACACCTTC.